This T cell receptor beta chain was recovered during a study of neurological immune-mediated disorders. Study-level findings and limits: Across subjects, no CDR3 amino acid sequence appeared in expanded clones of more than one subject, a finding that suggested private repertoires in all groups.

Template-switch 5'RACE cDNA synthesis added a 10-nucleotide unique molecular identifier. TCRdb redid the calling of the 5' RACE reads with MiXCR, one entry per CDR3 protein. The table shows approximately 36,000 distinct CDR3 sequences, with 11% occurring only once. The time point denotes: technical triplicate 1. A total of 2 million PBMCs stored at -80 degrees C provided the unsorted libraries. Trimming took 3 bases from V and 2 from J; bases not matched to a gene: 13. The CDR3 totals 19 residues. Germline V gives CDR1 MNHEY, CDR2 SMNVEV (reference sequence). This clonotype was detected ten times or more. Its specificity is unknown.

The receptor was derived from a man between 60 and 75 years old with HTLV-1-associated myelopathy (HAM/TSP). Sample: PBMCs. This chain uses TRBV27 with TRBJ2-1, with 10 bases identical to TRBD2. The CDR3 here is CASSLRLAGVRVTYNEQFF. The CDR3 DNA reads TGTGCCAGCAGTTTGAGGCTAGCGGGAGTAAGGGTCACCTACAATGAGCAGTTCTTC.